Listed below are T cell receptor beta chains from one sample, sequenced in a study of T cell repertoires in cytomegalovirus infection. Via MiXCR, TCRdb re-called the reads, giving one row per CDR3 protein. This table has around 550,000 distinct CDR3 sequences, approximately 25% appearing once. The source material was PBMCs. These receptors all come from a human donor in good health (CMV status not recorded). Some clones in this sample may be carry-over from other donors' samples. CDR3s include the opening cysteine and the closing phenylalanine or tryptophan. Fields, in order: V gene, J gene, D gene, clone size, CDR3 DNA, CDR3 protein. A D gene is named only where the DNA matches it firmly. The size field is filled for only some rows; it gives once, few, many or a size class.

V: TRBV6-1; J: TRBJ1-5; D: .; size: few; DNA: TGTGCCAGCAGTCGACAGGAAGGCCAGCCCCAGCATTTT; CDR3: CASSRQEGQPQHF
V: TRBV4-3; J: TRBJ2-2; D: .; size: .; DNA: TGCGCCAGCAGCTCGTCGGTGGGGCGTGGCACCGGGGAGCTGTTTTTT; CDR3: CASSSSVGRGTGELFF
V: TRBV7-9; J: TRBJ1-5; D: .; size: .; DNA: TGTGCCAGCAGCACTGACAGCAATAATCAGCCCCAGCATTTT; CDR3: CASSTDSNNQPQHF
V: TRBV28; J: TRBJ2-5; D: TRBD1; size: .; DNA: TGTGCCAGCAGACGTATGAGGACAGGAAAGCAAGAGACCCAGTACTTC; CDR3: CASRRMRTGKQETQYF
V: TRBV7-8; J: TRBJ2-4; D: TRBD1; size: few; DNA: TGTGCCAGCAGCTTCTATCGAACAGGGGGCCCAACCAAAAACATTCAGTACTTC; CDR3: CASSFYRTGGPTKNIQYF
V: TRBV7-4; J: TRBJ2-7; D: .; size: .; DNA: TGTGCCAGCAGCTTAGGTGGCATCTACGAGCAGTACTTC; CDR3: CASSLGGIYEQYF
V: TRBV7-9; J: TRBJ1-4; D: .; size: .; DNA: TGTGCCAGCAGCTCCCTCGGGGGGGCTAATGAAAAACTGTTTTTT; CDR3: CASSSLGGANEKLFF
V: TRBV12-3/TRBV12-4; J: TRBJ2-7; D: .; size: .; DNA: TGTGCCAGCAGTCGCAGGGGCTACGAGCAGTACTTC; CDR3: CASSRRGYEQYF
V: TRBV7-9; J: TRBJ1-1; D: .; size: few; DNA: TGTGCCAGCAGCTTAGCTTTTGGAACTGAAGCTTTCTTT; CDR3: CASSLAFGTEAFF
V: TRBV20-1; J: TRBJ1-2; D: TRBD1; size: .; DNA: TGCAGTGCTGCAATAGACAGGGAGTCCTATGGCTACACCTTC; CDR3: CSAAIDRESYGYTF
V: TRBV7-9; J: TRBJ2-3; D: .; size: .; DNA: TGTGCCAGCAGCCTCTGGGACCGCACAGATACGCAGTATTTT; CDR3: CASSLWDRTDTQYF
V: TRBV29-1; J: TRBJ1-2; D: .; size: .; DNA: TGCAGCGGCGTAAGCTATGGTGGCTATGGCTACACCTTC; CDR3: CSGVSYGGYGYTF
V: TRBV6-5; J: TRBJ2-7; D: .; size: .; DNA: TGTGCCAGCAGTCTGGACAAGAGCTCCTACGAGCAGTACTTC; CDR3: CASSLDKSSYEQYF
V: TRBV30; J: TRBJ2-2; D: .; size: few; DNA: TGTGCCTGGGCAAGTAAAGAAGTGAACACCGGGGAGCTGTTTTTT; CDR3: CAWASKEVNTGELFF
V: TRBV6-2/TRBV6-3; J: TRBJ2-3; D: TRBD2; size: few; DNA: TGTGCCAGCAGAGATAGCGGGGTCACAGATACGCAGTATTTT; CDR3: CASRDSGVTDTQYF
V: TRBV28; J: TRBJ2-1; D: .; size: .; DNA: TGTGCCAGCAGCGGGAGAAATGAGCAGTTCTTC; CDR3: CASSGRNEQFF
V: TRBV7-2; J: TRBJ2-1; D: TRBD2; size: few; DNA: TGTGCCAGCAGCTCCCTAGCGGGAGGCTCCTACAATGAGCAGTTCTTC; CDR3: CASSSLAGGSYNEQFF
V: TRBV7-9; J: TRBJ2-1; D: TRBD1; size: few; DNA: TGTGCCAGCAGCCATACAAGACAGGGCGATGAGCAGTTCTTC; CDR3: CASSHTRQGDEQFF
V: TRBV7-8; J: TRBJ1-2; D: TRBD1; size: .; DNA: TGTGCCAGCAGCCGCTATCCGGAGACAGGGGGCGGCTACACCTTC; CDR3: CASSRYPETGGGYTF
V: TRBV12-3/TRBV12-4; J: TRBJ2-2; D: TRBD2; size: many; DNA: TGTGCCAGCAGTTTAGCGGGACTAGCGGCCGGGGAGCTGTTTTTT; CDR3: CASSLAGLAAGELFF
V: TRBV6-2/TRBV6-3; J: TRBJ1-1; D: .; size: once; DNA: TGTGCCAGCAGGGGCGACGGAACGAACACTGAAGCTTTCTTT; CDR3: CASRGDGTNTEAFF
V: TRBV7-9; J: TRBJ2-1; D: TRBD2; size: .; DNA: TGTGCCAGCGGCGTTGGCGGGAGGGCCAATGAGCAGTTCTTC; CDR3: CASGVGGRANEQFF